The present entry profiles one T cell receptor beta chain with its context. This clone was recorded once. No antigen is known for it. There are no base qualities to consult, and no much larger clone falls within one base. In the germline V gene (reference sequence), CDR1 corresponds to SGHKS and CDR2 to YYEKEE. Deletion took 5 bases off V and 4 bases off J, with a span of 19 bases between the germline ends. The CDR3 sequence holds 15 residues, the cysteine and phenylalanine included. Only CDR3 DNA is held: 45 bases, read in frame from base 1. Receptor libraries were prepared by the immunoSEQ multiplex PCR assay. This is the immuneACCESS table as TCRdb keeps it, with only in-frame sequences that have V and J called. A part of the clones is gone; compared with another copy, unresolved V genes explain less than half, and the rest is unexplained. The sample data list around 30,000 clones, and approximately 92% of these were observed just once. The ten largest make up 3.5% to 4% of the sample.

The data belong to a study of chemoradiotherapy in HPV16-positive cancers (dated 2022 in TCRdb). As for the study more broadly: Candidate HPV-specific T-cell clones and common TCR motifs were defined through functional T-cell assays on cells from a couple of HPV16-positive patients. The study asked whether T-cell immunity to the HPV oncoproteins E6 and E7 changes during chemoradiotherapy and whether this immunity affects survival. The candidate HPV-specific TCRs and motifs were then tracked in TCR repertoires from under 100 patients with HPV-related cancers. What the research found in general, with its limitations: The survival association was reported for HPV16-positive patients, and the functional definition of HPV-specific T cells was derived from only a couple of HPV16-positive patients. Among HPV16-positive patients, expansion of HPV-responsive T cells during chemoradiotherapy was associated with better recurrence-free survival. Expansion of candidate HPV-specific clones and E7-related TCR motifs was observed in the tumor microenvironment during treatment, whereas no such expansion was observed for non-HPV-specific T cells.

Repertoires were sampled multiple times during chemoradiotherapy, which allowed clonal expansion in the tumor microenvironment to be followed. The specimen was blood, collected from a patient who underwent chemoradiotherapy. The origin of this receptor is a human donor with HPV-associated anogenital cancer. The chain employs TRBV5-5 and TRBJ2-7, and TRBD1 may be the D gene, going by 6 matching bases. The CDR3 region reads CASRLNGTRRYEQYF. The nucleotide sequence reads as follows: TGTGCCAGCAGACTCAACGGGACACGGCGGTACGAGCAGTACTTC. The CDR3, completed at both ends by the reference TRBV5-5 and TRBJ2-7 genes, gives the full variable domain DAGVTQSPTHLIKTRGQQVTLRCSPISGHKSVSWYQQVLGQGPQFIFQYYEKEERGRGNFPDRFSARQFPNYSSELNVNALLLGDSALYLCASRLNGTRRYEQYFGPGTRLTVT.